These 8 T cell receptor beta chains were all obtained from the same sample, sequenced in a study of T cell changes during pregnancy in multiple sclerosis. TCRdb's table, derived via immunoSEQ multiplex PCR, lists solely in-frame clones and lacks some. The data contain approximately 70,000 clones, around nine tenths of them seen just once; the ten biggest clones take up 1.5% to 2%. Sequences were derived from peripheral blood, sampled in the first trimester of pregnancy. These receptors originate from a female donor in good health, enrolled as a control in a pregnancy study.

The V and J genes are TRBV5-4 and TRBJ2-1, with 8 bases identical to TRBD2. V gave up 0 bases and J gave up 6 bases; unmatched junction bases: 5. The germline CDR1 and CDR2 sequences are SGHNT and YYREEE (reference sequence). This CDR3 has 15 residues. CDR3 DNA sequence: TGTGCCAGCAGCTTGGAGCGGGGGCTCCCCAATGAGCAGTTCTTC. Its translation is CASSLERGLPNEQFF.

This sequence joins TRBV27 and TRBJ2-7; D is possibly TRBD1 (5 bases). Trimming removed 3 bases at V and 6 bases at J, with 15 bases between. The CDR3 is 14 amino acids. The germline gives CDR1 MNHEY, CDR2 SMNVEV (reference sequence). Written as DNA, the CDR3 is TGTGCCAGCAGTTTCGCGCAGGGATTTGGCGAGCAGTACTTC. It codes for CASSFAQGFGEQYF.

The V gene is TRBV7-9, the J gene TRBJ2-7, with D uncertain. The germline V gene has CDR1 SEHNR and CDR2 FQNEAQ (reference sequence). The CDR3 consists of 15 residues. V was clipped by 0 bases and J by 6 bases, with 15 bases between them. The CDR3 nucleotides are TGTGCCAGCAGCTTAGCCCTCCCCCACACCAGCGAGCAGTACTTC. It specifies CASSLALPHTSEQYF.

The CDR3 sequence is CAWSTGTEETQYF. Here the CDR3 DNA reads TGTGCCTGGAGTACAGGGACCGAAGAGACCCAGTACTTC. The V call is TRBV30, the J call TRBJ2-5; TRBD1 might be the D (6 bases). V was clipped by 2 bases and J by 3 bases, with 10 bases between them. CDR3 size: 13 residues. Germline loops: CDR1 GTSNPN, CDR2 SVGIG (reference sequence).

This chain connects TRBV4-2 to TRBJ2-7, with a possible D match to TRBD2 (6 bases). V lost 0 bases to trimming and J lost 2 bases, with 14 bases between them. The CDR3 is made up of 16 amino acids. Germline-derived CDR1 and CDR2 are LGHNA and YNFKEQ. In nucleotides, the CDR3 is TGTGCCAGCAGCCAAGAGACGGCGGGAAGGACCTACGAGCAGTACTTC. This translates into CASSQETAGRTYEQYF.

The chain is built from TRBV7-8 and TRBJ1-5, with D perhaps matching TRBD1 (5 bases). Germline V gene lookup returns CDR1 SGHVS and CDR2 FQNEAQ. The CDR3 consists of 14 residues. V dropped 4 bases and J dropped 10 bases, with 17 bases sitting between them. CDR3 residues: CASSSRDSRSPQHF. The CDR3, as DNA: TGTGCCAGCAGCTCTAGGGACTCCCGTTCACCCCAGCATTTT.

The chain has TRBV19 and TRBJ1-1, with a weak D call TRBD1 (6 bases). CDR1 and CDR2 from the germline V gene are LNHDA and SQIVND (reference sequence). This CDR3 region has 14 residues. Trimming pared 5 bases from V and 2 bases from J, leaving 12 bases between. In nucleotides, the CDR3 is TGTGCCAGTAGTCTATGGGACACTAACACTGAAGCTTTCTTT. It translates to CASSLWDTNTEAFF.

The V call is TRBV5-6, the J call TRBJ2-7; 8 bases map to TRBD2. The CDR3 is 17 residues long. Germline CDR1 reads SGHDT; CDR2 reads YYEEEE. J lost 8 bases, V lost 5 bases, and 21 bases had no gene match. The CDR3 is CASSLTGGELSGAQQYF. In DNA form, the CDR3 reads TGTGCCAGCAGTCTGACCGGGGGGGAGTTGTCCGGTGCCCAGCAGTACTTC.